Described below is a single T cell receptor beta chain sequence and its context. Its antigen is not identified. These data originate in a study of T-cell memory formation after mild COVID-19. In the study overall: For the most part, TCR clusters were specific to one donor.

After 5'RACE with constant-segment primers, TCR alpha and TCR beta cDNA libraries carrying sample barcodes and UMIs were obtained. TCRdb recomputed calls from the 5' RACE reads with MiXCR, one row per CDR3 protein. This sample has approximately 300,000 distinct CDR3 sequences, with more than 15% found just once. This CDR3 spans 15 amino acids. V gave up 3 bases and J gave up 0 bases, with 12 bases separating them. Germline loops: CDR1 SGDLS, CDR2 YYNGEE. Study outcomes and limitations: Day 15 to 85 contractors were CD4/CD8 balanced; later expanders leaned CD4+.

This clonotype was sampled from a man aged 18 to 30 who had mild COVID-19 (a few samples of this study predate the infection). Cell type and time point are not known. V is TRBV9 and J is TRBJ1-1; D gene unclear. Sequenced sample: PBMCs or a T cell subset sorted from them (not recorded which). The CDR3, as DNA: TGTGCCAGCAGCGGGGCTTCGACACTGAACACTGAAGCTTTCTTT. It translates to CASSGASTLNTEAFF. Variable domain in full (rest from reference TRBV9 and TRBJ1-1): DSGVTQTPKHLITATGQRVTLRCSPRSGDLSVYWYQQSLDQGLQFLIQYYNGEERAKGNILERFSAQQFPDLHSELNLSSLELGDSALYFCASSGASTLNTEAFFGQGTRLTVV.